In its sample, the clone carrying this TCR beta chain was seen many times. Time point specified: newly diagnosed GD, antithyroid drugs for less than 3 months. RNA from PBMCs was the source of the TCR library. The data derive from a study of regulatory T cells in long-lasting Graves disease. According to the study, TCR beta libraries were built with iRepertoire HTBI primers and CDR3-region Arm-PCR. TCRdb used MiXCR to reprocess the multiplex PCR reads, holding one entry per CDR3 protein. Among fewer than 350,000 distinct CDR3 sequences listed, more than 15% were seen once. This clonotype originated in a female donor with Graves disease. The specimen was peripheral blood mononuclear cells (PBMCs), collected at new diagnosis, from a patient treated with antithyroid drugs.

CDR3 residues: CASSLFKGQGLQEQYF. Written as DNA, the CDR3 is TGTGCCAGCAGTTTATTTAAGGGACAGGGTTTGCAAGAGCAGTACTTC. The chain combines TRBV27 with TRBJ2-7, with 9 bases lining up with TRBD1. Unmatched junction bases numbered 11, after V lost 1 base and J lost 7 bases. Germline V lookup: CDR1 MNHEY, CDR2 SMNVEV (reference sequence). There are 16 residues in the CDR3.